The text below deals with one T cell receptor (beta chain). The data were produced by immunoSEQ multiplex PCR, yet TCRdb's version contains in-frame clones alone and is incomplete. The sample has about 300,000 clones; 80% to 90% are singletons. This sample is drawn from a study of blood T cell repertoires in COVID-19. V gave up 2 bases and J gave up 6 bases; unmatched junction bases: 11. This CDR3 is built from 16 residues. Germline V lookup: CDR1 SGHKS, CDR2 YYEKEE (reference sequence). The V gene is TRBV5-5, the J gene TRBJ2-3; 8 bases match TRBD1. The sequencing input was peripheral blood. The sequence came from a man in his forties or fifties with acute or convalescent COVID-19. The CDR3 DNA sequence: TGTGCCAGCAGCTTTGGACAGGGAATACTGACGGATACGCAGTATTTT. Its translation is CASSFGQGILTDTQYF.